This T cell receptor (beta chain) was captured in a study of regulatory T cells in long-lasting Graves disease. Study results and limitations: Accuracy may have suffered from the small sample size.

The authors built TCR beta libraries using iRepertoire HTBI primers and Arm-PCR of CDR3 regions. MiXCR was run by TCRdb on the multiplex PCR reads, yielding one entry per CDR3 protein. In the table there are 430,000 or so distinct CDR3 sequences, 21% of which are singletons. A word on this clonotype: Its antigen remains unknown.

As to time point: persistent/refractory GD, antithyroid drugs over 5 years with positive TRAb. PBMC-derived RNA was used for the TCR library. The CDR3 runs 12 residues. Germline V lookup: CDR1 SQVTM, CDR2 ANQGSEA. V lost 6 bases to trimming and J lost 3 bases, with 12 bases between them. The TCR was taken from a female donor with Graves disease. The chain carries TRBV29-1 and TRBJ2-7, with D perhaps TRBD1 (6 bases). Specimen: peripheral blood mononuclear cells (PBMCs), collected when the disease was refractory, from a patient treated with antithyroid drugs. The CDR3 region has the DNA TGCAGCGTCGGACAGACGAACTACGAGCAGTACTTC. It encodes CSVGQTNYEQYF.